This TCR beta chain was sequenced in a study of technical replicates of blood from a handful of donors. TCRdb keeps only in-frame clones here, not all; method: immunoSEQ multiplex PCR. Among tens of thousands of clones, around 97% were seen once, and the ten largest hold 0.2% to 0.3%. Germline lookup yields CDR1 MNHNS and CDR2 SASEGT. The CDR3 runs 16 residues. V dropped 3 bases and J dropped 2 bases, with 14 bases sitting between them. The chain carries TRBV6-1 and TRBJ2-1; tentatively, D is TRBD2 (5 bases). The sequence was obtained from a human donor in good health. The sequencing sample was made of T cells isolated from PBMCs. Here the CDR3 reads CASSERAVWAYNEQFF. CDR3 DNA: TGTGCCAGCAGTGAGAGAGCGGTTTGGGCCTACAATGAGCAGTTCTTC.